These T cell receptor beta chains were read from a single sample in a study of OX40 agonist ivuxolimab in advanced cancers. Produced via immunoSEQ multiplex PCR; TCRdb's table is partial and in-frame only. The data show approximately 70,000 clones, with 80% to 85% seen just once and about 8% held by the top ten. This specimen consisted of CD4+ or CD8+ T cells sorted from blood, obtained in a trial of the OX40 agonist ivuxolimab. The receptors were sampled from an adult with an advanced solid tumor such as melanoma, head and neck, liver or kidney cancer. The CDR3 runs from the conserved cysteine through the conserved F or W. The order of the fields is clone size, J gene, V gene, D gene, CDR3 DNA, CDR3 protein. The D gene is left open where the match is weak. Only some rows state a clone size, as once, few, many or a class for expanded clones.

once	TRBJ1-5	TRBV2	NA	TGTGCCAGCAGTGAGACAGAGAATTACAATCAGCCCCAGCATTTT	CASSETENYNQPQHF
once	TRBJ2-7	TRBV15	NA	TGTGCCACCAGCAGAGGCCGGGCGAACGAGCAGTACTTC	CATSRGRANEQYF
NA	TRBJ2-3	TRBV9	TRBD2	TGTGCCAGCAGCGTCTCTAGGAGCGGGAGAGCAGATACGCAGTATTTT	CASSVSRSGRADTQYF
NA	TRBJ1-2	TRBV5-1	NA	TGCGCCAGCAGTCAGGGTAACTATGGCTACACCTTC	CASSQGNYGYTF
few	TRBJ2-7	TRBV30	NA	TGTGCCTGGAGTGTGGACAGCTTTTCTTTATCCTACGAGCAGTACTTC	CAWSVDSFSLSYEQYF
NA	TRBJ2-7	TRBV11-3	NA	TGTGCCAGCAGCTTAGGGGGGTCCTCTCGCGAGCAGTACTTC	CASSLGGSSREQYF
NA	TRBJ1-1	TRBV5-8	NA	TGTGCCAGCAGCCGAAGAATGACAGGGAACACTGAAGCTTTCTTT	CASSRRMTGNTEAFF
NA	TRBJ1-2	TRBV20-1	NA	TGCAGTGCTCCCGGTGGCTACACCTTC	CSAPGGYTF
NA	TRBJ1-1	TRBV14	NA	TGTGCCAGCAGCCTCCAGTCTAACACTGAAGCTTTCTTT	CASSLQSNTEAFF
NA	TRBJ2-7	TRBV11-2	TRBD2	TGTGCCAGCCGAACGGGAGGAAGCTCCTACGAGCAGTACTTC	CASRTGGSSYEQYF
once	TRBJ2-1	TRBV5-6	NA	TGTGCCAGCAGCTTGGCCGGGCAAGCGGGCAGCCCCTACAATGAGCAGTTCTTC	CASSLAGQAGSPYNEQFF
NA	TRBJ2-5	TRBV20-1	NA	TGCAGTGCTCTTAGAGCGCAGACCCAGTACTTC	CSALRAQTQYF
NA	TRBJ2-7	TRBV10-3	TRBD1	TGTGCCATCAGGAAAACAGGGGGTTCATACGAGCAGTACTTC	CAIRKTGGSYEQYF
NA	TRBJ1-2	TRBV7-9	NA	TGTGCCAGCAGCACGGGGGGGAACTATGGCTACACCTTC	CASSTGGNYGYTF
once	TRBJ2-7	TRBV10-2	TRBD1	TGCGCCAGCAGTGGGGGCACAGGGGGCTCCTACGAGCAGTACTTC	CASSGGTGGSYEQYF
NA	TRBJ2-1	TRBV7-2	TRBD2	TGTGCCAGCAGCTTAGCCAGAAGTGCAGCGGGGGCCCTATACAATGAGCAGTTCTTC	CASSLARSAAGALYNEQFF
NA	TRBJ1-1	TRBV7-1	TRBD1	TGTGCCAGCAGCAACCGGGACAGGGGGACAGCTTTCTTT	CASSNRDRGTAFF
NA	TRBJ1-4	TRBV21-1	NA	TGTGCCAGCAGGCACTGGGCAACTAATGAAAAACTGTTTTTT	CASRHWATNEKLFF
NA	TRBJ1-5	TRBV5-6	NA	TGTGCCAGCAGCTTTGCGGAGACAGCAAATCAGCCCCAGCATTTT	CASSFAETANQPQHF
NA	TRBJ1-1	TRBV15	NA	TGTGCCACCAGCAGAGACAGGCACACTGAAGCTTTCTTT	CATSRDRHTEAFF
NA	TRBJ1-2	TRBV6-1	NA	TGTGCCAGCAGTGTAAAGGGGGAAGATGGCTACACCTTC	CASSVKGEDGYTF
NA	TRBJ2-3	TRBV18	NA	TGTGCCAGTTTAGGCACAGATACGCAGTATTTT	CASLGTDTQYF
few	TRBJ1-6	TRBV7-9	NA	TGTGCCAGCAGCTCGGCGGGGGATTCACCCCTCCACTTT	CASSSAGDSPLHF
NA	TRBJ2-7	TRBV6-1	NA	TGTGCCAGCAGTAGGGATTTTTACGAGCAGTACTTC	CASSRDFYEQYF
NA	TRBJ1-2	TRBV11-2	TRBD1	TGTGCCAGCAGCCGGGACAGGGGTAACTATGGCTACACCTTC	CASSRDRGNYGYTF
NA	TRBJ1-5	TRBV15	NA	TGTGCCACCAGCAGAGATAGGGGTCGCAATCAGCCCCAGCATTTT	CATSRDRGRNQPQHF
NA	TRBJ1-1	TRBV20-1	NA	TGCAGTGCTCTTCAGACTGAAGCTTTCTTT	CSALQTEAFF
NA	TRBJ2-7	TRBV2	NA	TGTGCCAGCATTGTCCCGATATCCTACGAGCAGTACTTC	CASIVPISYEQYF
NA	TRBJ2-2	TRBV5-1	TRBD1	TGCGCCAGCAGCCCGGTCTACAGGGGTAGGGCCGGGGAGCTGTTTTTT	CASSPVYRGRAGELFF
once	TRBJ1-1	TRBV5-4	NA	TGTGCCAGCAGCTTGTCTACAGGCCAGAACACTGAAGCTTTCTTT	CASSLSTGQNTEAFF
once	TRBJ2-1	TRBV27	NA	TGTGCCAGCAGTTTACGGGGGCTCGGTTACAATGAGCAGTTCTTC	CASSLRGLGYNEQFF
NA	TRBJ2-7	TRBV27	NA	TGTGCCAGCAGTTACGACCAAAGCGAGCAGTACTTC	CASSYDQSEQYF
NA	TRBJ2-3	TRBV29-1	NA	TGCAGCGTTGACCCCAGCACAGATACGCAGTATTTT	CSVDPSTDTQYF
NA	TRBJ2-7	TRBV27	NA	TGTGCCAGCAGTCTGTCACCCGGGACGGAAAGCTACGAGCAGTACTTC	CASSLSPGTESYEQYF
NA	TRBJ1-2	TRBV19	NA	TGTGCCAGTAGCGACAGTAACTATGGCTACACCTTC	CASSDSNYGYTF
NA	TRBJ2-1	TRBV5-1	TRBD1	TGCGCCAGCAGCTTGGTGACAGGGCCCTACAATGAGCAGTTCTTC	CASSLVTGPYNEQFF
NA	TRBJ2-3	TRBV18	NA	TGTGCCAGCTCACCACGGCCCACAGATACGCAGTATTTT	CASSPRPTDTQYF
NA	TRBJ1-5	TRBV12-5	NA	TGTGCTAGTGGTTTGTGGTTTGATCAGCCCCAGCATTTT	CASGLWFDQPQHF
NA	TRBJ2-7	TRBV9	NA	TGTGCCAGCAGCCAAGTCTACCGGGGAGCTTTCTACGAGCAGTACTTC	CASSQVYRGAFYEQYF
NA	TRBJ2-4	TRBV28	NA	TGTGCCACCAGTAAAAGGGGGAAGGCCAAAAACATTCAGTACTTC	CATSKRGKAKNIQYF
NA	TRBJ1-3	TRBV7-9	NA	TGTGCCAGCGGGGATGCCAGCTCTGGAAACACCATATATTTT	CASGDASSGNTIYF
NA	TRBJ2-5	TRBV5-1	NA	TGCGCCAGCAGCTTGGAGGGCGGGGGCGAAGAGACCCAGTACTTC	CASSLEGGGEETQYF
NA	TRBJ2-4	TRBV11-3	NA	TGTGCCAGCAGGAGCGCCTATTACAAGGAAAACATTCAGTACTTC	CASRSAYYKENIQYF
once	TRBJ1-2	TRBV2	NA	TGTGCCAGCAGGCTGTTTACTAACTATGGCTACACCTTC	CASRLFTNYGYTF
NA	TRBJ2-7	TRBV30	TRBD2	TGTGCCTGGGTACCTAGCGGTAGTCACACCGAGCAGTACTTC	CAWVPSGSHTEQYF
NA	TRBJ2-7	TRBV7-6	TRBD1	TGTGCCAGCAGCTTAGACGACAGGGGGCAAGGCGAGCAGTACTTC	CASSLDDRGQGEQYF
NA	TRBJ1-5	TRBV12-5	NA	TGTGCTAGTGGACTTGGGCTTGGGCAGCCCCAGCATTTT	CASGLGLGQPQHF
NA	TRBJ2-7	TRBV5-1	TRBD1	TGCGCCAGCAGCTTGTTAGGGGGCGGTTCCTACGAGCAGTACTTC	CASSLLGGGSYEQYF
once	TRBJ2-3	TRBV29-1	TRBD1	TGCAGCATAGACAGGGGAGGTCGCACAGATACGCAGTATTTT	CSIDRGGRTDTQYF
NA	TRBJ2-1	TRBV19	NA	TGTGCCAGTAGCCAAAGAGGACAGGGAGGGGTGGATGAGCAGTTCTTC	CASSQRGQGGVDEQFF
NA	TRBJ1-2	TRBV9	TRBD1	TGTGCCAGCAGCCCGAGGGACAGGGGGAACTATGGCTACACCTTC	CASSPRDRGNYGYTF
NA	TRBJ1-2	TRBV6-6	TRBD1	TGTGCCAGCAGTTACGGGACAGGGCCTGCTGGCTACACCTTC	CASSYGTGPAGYTF
few	TRBJ2-7	TRBV7-3	NA	TGTGCCAGCAGCTTAACCCACAGCTACGAGCAGTACTTC	CASSLTHSYEQYF
NA	TRBJ1-4	TRBV5-4	TRBD1	TGTGCCAGCAGCGATCAGGGGGCGGTAGAAAAACTGTTTTTT	CASSDQGAVEKLFF
NA	TRBJ1-2	TRBV19	NA	TGTGCCAGTAAGGAGCTGGGGGGTTGGGGCTACACCTTC	CASKELGGWGYTF
NA	TRBJ1-2	TRBV18	NA	TGTGCCAGCTCCCTATCCCAAGCAGCTTATGGCTACACCTTC	CASSLSQAAYGYTF
NA	TRBJ1-2	TRBV5-3	NA	TGTGCCAGAAGCGCTCGTGGCTATGGCTACACCTTC	CARSARGYGYTF
NA	TRBJ2-7	TRBV27	TRBD1	TGTGCCAGCAGCCTGACAGGGCGAATATTAGAGCAGTACTTC	CASSLTGRILEQYF
NA	TRBJ2-1	TRBV10-3	TRBD2	TGTGCCATCGCGGGACTAGCAAACAATGAGCAGTTCTTC	CAIAGLANNEQFF
NA	TRBJ2-3	TRBV4-3	NA	TGCGCCAGCAGCCAGGGGGGCGGGGAGTGGGGCACAGATACGCAGTATTTT	CASSQGGGEWGTDTQYF